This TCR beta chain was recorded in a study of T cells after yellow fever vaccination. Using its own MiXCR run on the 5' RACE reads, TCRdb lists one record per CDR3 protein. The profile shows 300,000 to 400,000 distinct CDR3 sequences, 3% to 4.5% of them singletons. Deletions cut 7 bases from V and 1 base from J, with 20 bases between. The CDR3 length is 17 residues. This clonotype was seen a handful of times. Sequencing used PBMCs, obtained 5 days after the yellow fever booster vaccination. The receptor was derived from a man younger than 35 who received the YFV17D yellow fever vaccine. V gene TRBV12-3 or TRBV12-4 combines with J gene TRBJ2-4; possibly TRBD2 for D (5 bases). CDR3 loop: CASNQMGRGKAKNIQYF. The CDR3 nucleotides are TGTGCCAGCAACCAAATGGGGAGAGGGAAGGCCAAAAACATTCAGTACTTC.